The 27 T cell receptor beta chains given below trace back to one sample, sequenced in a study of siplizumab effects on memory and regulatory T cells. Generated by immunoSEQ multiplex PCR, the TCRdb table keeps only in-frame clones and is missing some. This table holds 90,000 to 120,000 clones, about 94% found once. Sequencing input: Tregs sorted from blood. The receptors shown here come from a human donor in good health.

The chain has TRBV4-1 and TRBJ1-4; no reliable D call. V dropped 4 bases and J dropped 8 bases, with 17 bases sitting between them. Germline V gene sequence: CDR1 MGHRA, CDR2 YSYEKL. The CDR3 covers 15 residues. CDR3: CASSLQQHGYEKLFF. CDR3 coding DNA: TGCGCCAGCAGCCTCCAGCAACACGGATACGAAAAACTGTTTTTT.

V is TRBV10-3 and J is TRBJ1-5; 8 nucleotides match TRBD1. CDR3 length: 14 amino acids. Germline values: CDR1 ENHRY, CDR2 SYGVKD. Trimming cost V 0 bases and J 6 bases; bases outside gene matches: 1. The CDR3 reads CAISESTGVQPQHF. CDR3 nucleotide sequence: TGTGCCATCAGTGAGTCGACAGGGGTTCAGCCCCAGCATTTT.

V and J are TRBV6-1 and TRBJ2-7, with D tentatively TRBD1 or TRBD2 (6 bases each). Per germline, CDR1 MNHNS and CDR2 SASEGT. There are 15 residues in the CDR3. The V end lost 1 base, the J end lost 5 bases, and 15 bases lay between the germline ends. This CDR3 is CASSEGGARLHEQYF. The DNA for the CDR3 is TGTGCCAGCAGTGAAGGGGGGGCTCGACTACACGAGCAGTACTTC.

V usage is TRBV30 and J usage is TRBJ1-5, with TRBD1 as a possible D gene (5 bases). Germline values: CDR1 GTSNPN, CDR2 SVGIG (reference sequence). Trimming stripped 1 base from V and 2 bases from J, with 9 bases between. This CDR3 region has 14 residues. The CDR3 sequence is CAWSARGGNQPQHF. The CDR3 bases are TGTGCCTGGAGTGCTCGGGGGGGCAATCAGCCCCAGCATTTT.

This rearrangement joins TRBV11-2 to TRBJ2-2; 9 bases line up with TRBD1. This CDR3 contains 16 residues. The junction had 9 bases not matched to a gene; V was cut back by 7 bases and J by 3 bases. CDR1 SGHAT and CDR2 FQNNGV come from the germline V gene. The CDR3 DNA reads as TGTGCCAGCACCGCCGGGGACAGGGCTTACACCGGGGAGCTGTTTTTT. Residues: CASTAGDRAYTGELFF.

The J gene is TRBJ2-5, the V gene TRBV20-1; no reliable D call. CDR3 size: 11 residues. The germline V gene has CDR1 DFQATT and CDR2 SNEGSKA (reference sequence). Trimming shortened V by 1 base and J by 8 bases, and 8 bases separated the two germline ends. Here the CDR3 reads CSARVTRTQYF. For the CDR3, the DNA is TGCAGTGCTAGAGTCACGAGAACCCAGTACTTC.

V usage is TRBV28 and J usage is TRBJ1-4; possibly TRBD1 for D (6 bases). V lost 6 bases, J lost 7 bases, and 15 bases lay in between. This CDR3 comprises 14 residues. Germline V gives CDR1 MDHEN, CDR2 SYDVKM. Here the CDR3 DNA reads TGTGCCAGCAGCCAGACCGGGACAAGTGAAAAACTGTTTTTT. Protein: CASSQTGTSEKLFF.

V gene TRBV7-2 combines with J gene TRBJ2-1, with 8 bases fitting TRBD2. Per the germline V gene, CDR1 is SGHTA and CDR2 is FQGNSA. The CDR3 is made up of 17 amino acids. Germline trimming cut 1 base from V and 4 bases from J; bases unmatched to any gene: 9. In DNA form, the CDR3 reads TGTGCCAGCAGCTTAGTCTTTGCGGGAGGAAAGTACAATGAGCAGTTCTTC. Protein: CASSLVFAGGKYNEQFF.

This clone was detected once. In DNA form, the CDR3 reads TGTGCCACCGCCCCGGGGTCCTATAATTCACCCCTCCACTTT. This codes for CATAPGSYNSPLHF. V is TRBV27 and J is TRBJ1-6, with D unresolved. Germline loops: CDR1 MNHEY, CDR2 SMNVEV (reference sequence). The V and J ends lost 10 bases and 1 base respectively, with 11 bases between them. This CDR3 spans 14 amino acids.

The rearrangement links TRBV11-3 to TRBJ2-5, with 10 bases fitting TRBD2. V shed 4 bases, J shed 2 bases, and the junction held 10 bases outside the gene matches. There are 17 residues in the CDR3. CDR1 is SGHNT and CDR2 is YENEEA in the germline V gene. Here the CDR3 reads CASSSGRQLAGQETQYF. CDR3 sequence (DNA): TGTGCCAGCAGCTCAGGAAGACAACTAGCGGGACAAGAGACCCAGTACTTC.

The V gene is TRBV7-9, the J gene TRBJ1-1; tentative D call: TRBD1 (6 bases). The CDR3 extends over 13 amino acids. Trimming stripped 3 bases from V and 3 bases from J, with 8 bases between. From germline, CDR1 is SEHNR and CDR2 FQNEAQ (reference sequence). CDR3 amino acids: CASSLEGDTEAFF. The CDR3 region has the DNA TGTGCCAGCAGCTTGGAGGGGGACACTGAAGCTTTCTTT. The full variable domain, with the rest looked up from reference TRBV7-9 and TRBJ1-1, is DTGVSQNPRHKITKRGQNVTFRCDPISEHNRLYWYRQTLGQGPEFLTYFQNEAQLEKSRLLSDRFSAERPKGSFSTLEIQRTEQGDSAMYLCASSLEGDTEAFFGQGTRLTVV.

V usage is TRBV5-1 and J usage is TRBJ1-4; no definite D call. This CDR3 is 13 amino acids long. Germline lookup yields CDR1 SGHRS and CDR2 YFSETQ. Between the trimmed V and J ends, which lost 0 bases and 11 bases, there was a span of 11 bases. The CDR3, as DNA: TGCGCCAGCAGCTTGGAATCGGGGAGGAAACTGTTTTTT. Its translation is CASSLESGRKLFF.

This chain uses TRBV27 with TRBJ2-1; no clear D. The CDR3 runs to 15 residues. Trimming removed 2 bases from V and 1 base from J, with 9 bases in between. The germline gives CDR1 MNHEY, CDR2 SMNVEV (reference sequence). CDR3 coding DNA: TGTGCCAGCAGTTTAAAGCCTAGGTCCTACAATGAGCAGTTCTTC. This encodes CASSLKPRSYNEQFF.

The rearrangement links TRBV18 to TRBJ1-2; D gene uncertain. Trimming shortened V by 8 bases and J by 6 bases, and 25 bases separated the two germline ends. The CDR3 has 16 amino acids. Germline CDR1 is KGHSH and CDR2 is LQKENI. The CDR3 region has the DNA TGTGCCAGCGCTACTCGCCCCGAGGACTGGGTTAATGGCTACACCTTC. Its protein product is CASATRPEDWVNGYTF.

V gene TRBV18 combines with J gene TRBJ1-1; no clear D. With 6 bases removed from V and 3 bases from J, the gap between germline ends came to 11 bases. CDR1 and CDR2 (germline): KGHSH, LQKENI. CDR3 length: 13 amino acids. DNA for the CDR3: TGTGCCAGCTCCTTAGGGAGGGACACTGAAGCTTTCTTT. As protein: CASSLGRDTEAFF. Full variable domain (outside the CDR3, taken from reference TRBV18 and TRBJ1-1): NAGVMQNPRHLVRRRGQEARLRCSPMKGHSHVYWYRQLPEEGLKFMVYLQKENIIDESGMPKERFSAEFPKEGPSILRIQQVVRGDSAAYFCASSLGRDTEAFFGQGTRLTVV.

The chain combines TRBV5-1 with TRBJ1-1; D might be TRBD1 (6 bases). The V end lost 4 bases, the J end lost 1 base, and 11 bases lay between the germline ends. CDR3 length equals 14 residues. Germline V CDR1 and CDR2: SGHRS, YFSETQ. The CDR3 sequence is CASSRGGANTEAFF. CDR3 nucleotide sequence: TGCGCCAGCAGCCGCGGGGGGGCGAACACTGAAGCTTTCTTT.

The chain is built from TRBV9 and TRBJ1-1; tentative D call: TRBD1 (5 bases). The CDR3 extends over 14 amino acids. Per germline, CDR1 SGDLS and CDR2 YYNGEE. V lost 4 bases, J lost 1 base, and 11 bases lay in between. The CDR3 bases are TGTGCCAGCAGCAAGGGACGGGCGAACACTGAAGCTTTCTTT. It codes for CASSKGRANTEAFF. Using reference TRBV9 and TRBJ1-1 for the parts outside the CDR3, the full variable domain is DSGVTQTPKHLITATGQRVTLRCSPRSGDLSVYWYQQSLDQGLQFLIQYYNGEERAKGNILERFSAQQFPDLHSELNLSSLELGDSALYFCASSKGRANTEAFFGQGTRLTVV.

CDR3 in DNA: TGTGCCAGCAGTGTGTTAATAACCAATTCACCCCTCCACTTT. As protein: CASSVLITNSPLHF. The V call is TRBV6-1, the J call TRBJ1-6; no definite D call. The CDR3 runs 14 residues. Per the germline V gene, CDR1 is MNHNS and CDR2 is SASEGT. V was shortened by 4 bases and J by 7 bases, with 11 bases between the two germline ends.

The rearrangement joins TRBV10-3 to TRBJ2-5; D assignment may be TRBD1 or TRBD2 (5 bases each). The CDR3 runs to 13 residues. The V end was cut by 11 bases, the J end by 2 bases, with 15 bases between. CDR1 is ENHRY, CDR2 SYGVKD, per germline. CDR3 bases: TGTGCCCACCTAGGGACGGCACAAGAGACCCAGTACTTC. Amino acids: CAHLGTAQETQYF.

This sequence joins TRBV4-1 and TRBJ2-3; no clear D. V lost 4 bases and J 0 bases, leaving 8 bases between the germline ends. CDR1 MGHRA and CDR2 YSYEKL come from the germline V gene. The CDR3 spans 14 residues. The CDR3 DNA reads TGCGCCAGCAGCCCCTTAATTAGCACAGATACGCAGTATTTT. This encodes CASSPLISTDTQYF.

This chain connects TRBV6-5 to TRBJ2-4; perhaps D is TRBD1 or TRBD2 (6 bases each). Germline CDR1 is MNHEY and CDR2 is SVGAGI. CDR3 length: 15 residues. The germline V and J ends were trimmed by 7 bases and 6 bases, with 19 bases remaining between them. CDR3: CASTQRGGPGNIQYF. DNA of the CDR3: TGTGCCAGCACTCAACGAGGGGGGCCTGGAAACATTCAGTACTTC.

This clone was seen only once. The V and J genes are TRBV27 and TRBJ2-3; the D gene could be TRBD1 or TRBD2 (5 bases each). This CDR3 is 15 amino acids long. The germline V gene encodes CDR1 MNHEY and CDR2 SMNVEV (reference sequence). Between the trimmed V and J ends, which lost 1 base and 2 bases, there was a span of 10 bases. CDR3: CASSLFGGTTDTQYF. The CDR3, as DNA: TGTGCCAGCAGTTTATTTGGGGGAACCACAGATACGCAGTATTTT.

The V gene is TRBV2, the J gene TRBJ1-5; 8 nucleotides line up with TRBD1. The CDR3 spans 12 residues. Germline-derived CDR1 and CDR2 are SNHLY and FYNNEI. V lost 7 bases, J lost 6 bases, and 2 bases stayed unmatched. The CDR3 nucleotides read TGTGCCAGCACCCAGGGGGCTCAGCCCCAGCATTTT. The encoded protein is CASTQGAQPQHF.

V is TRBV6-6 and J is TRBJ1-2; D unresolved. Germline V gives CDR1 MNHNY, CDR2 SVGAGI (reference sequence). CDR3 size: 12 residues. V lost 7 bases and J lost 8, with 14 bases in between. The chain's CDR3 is CASIRPGAGYTF. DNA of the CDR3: TGTGCCAGCATTAGACCTGGCGCGGGCTACACCTTC.

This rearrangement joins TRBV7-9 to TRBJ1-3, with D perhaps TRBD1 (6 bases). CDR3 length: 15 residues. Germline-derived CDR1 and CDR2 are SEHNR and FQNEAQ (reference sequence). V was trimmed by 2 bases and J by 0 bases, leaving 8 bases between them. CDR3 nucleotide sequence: TGTGCCAGCAGCTTAAGCAGGGGCTCTGGAAACACCATATATTTT. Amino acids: CASSLSRGSGNTIYF.

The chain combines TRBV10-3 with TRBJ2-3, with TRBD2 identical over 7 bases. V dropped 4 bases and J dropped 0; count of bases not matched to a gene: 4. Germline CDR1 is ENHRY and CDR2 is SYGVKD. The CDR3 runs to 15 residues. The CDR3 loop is CAISVGGLSTDTQYF. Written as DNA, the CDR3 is TGTGCCATCAGTGTTGGGGGACTAAGCACAGATACGCAGTATTTT.

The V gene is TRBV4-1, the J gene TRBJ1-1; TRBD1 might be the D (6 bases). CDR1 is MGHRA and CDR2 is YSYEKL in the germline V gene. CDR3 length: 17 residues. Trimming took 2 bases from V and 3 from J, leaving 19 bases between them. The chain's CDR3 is CASSQIVGGPRDTEAFF. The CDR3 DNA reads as TGCGCCAGCAGCCAAATCGTTGGGGGCCCCAGAGACACTGAAGCTTTCTTT.